The clone carrying this T cell receptor beta chain was detected only a few times. Its target is unknown. This specimen belongs to a study of early T cells in non-severe SARS-CoV-2 infection. Study summary: It was bulk RNA from unsorted whole blood that was sequenced, and the chains were unpaired. General observations from the study: In VDJdb matching, anti-spike CD8 responses were favored while private and CD4 specificities went missing.

Attached unique molecular identifiers marked individual cDNA molecules. Using its own MiXCR run on the 5' RACE reads, TCRdb lists one record per CDR3 protein. The sample includes tens of thousands of distinct CDR3 sequences, less than 15% of them seen just once. V gave up 4 bases and J gave up 4 bases, with 35 bases separating them. CDR1 MRHNA and CDR2 SNTAGT come from the germline V gene. The CDR3 is 22 amino acids. The clonotype originates from an adult who was a healthcare worker with PCR-confirmed SARS-CoV-2 infection or an uninfected control (not recorded which). V is TRBV6-4 and J is TRBJ2-1; D tentatively reads TRBD1 or TRBD2 (5 bases each). The sequenced sample consisted of whole blood. The CDR3 here is CASSGCGGPPWNGVPLYNEQFF. CDR3 bases: TGTGCCAGCAGTGGCTGTGGGGGACCGCCCTGGAATGGTGTCCCCCTTTACAATGAGCAGTTCTTC.